This T cell receptor beta chain was captured by sequencing in a study of T cell repertoires in cytomegalovirus infection. Study summary: It was the public TCR beta signatures that indicated both CMV infection and matching HLA type.

J lost 1 base, V lost 5 bases, and 6 bases had no gene match. CDR1 and CDR2 from the germline V gene are MNHEY and SMNVEV (reference sequence). CDR3 length: 15 amino acids. MiXCR, applied by TCRdb to the reads, yields one record per CDR3 protein. In the table there are about 460,000 distinct CDR3 sequences, roughly 10% of which are singletons. Study findings and constraints: Cumulative public TCR beta family frequency identified carriers of CMV plus the relevant HLA. Dominating the ex vivo response were TCR beta clonotypes that were CMV-specific and HLA-C-restricted.

This clonotype was seen many times. Its cognate antigen is unknown. The source material was PBMCs. This rearrangement joins TRBV27 to TRBJ1-2, with 8 bases that match TRBD1. The clonotype was recovered from a human donor in good health (CMV status not recorded). Some clones in this sample may be carry-over from other donors' samples. This CDR3 is CASSPGQGDNYGYTF. CDR3 coding DNA: TGTGCCAGCAGTCCCGGACAGGGTGATAACTATGGCTACACCTTC.